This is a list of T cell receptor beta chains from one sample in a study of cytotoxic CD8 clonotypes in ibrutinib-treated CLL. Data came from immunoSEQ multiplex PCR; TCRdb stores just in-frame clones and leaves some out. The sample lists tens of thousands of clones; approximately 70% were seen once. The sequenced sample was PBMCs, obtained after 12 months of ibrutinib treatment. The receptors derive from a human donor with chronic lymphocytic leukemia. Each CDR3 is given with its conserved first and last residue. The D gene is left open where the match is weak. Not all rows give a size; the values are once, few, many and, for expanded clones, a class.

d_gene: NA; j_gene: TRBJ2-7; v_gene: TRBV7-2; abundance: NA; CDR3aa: CASSLAPQGYEQYF; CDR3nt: TGTGCCAGCAGCTTAGCGCCACAGGGATACGAGCAGTACTTC
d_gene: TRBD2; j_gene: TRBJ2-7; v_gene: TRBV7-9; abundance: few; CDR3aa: CASSHQTSGSRHEQYF; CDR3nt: TGTGCCAGCAGCCACCAGACTAGCGGGAGTCGCCACGAGCAGTACTTC
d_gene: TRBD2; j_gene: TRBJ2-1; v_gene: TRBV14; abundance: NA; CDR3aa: CASSQLAGFRDEQFF; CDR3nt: TGTGCCAGCAGCCAGCTAGCGGGGTTTCGTGATGAGCAGTTCTTC
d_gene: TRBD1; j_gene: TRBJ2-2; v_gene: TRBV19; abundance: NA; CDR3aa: CASSRTGGTGELFF; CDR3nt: TGTGCCAGTAGCCGGACAGGGGGAACCGGGGAGCTGTTTTTT
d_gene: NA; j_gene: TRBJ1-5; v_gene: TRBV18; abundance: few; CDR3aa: CASSTDSSNQPQHF; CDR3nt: TGTGCCAGCTCAACAGACAGTAGCAATCAGCCCCAGCATTTT
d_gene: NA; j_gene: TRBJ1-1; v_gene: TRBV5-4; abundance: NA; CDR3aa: CASSFQTGPERNTEAFF; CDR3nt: TGTGCCAGCAGCTTCCAGACGGGCCCCGAGCGGAACACTGAAGCTTTCTTT
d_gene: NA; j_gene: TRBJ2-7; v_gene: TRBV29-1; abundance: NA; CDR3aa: CSAATGGISYEQYF; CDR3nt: TGCAGCGCCGCGACTGGGGGGATCTCCTACGAGCAGTACTTC
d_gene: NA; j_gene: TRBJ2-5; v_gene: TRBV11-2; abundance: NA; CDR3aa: CASSSEATETQYF; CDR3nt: TGTGCCAGCAGCTCCGAGGCCACGGAGACCCAGTACTTC
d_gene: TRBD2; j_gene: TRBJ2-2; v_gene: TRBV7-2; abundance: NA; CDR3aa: CASSWTSPGTGELFF; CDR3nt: TGTGCCAGCAGCTGGACTAGCCCAGGCACCGGGGAGCTGTTTTTT
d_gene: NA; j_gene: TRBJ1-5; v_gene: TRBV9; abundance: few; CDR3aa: CASSVSVGDQPQHF; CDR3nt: TGTGCCAGCAGCGTGTCGGTGGGGGACCAGCCCCAGCATTTT
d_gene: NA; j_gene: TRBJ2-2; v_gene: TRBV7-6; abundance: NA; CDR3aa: CASSSPRRVTGELFF; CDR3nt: TGTGCCAGCAGCTCCCCTCGTAGGGTCACCGGGGAGCTGTTTTTT
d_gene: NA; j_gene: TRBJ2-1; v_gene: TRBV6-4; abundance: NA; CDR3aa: CASSDPTSPADNEQFF; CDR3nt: TGTGCCAGCAGTGACCCTACTAGTCCCGCTGACAATGAGCAGTTCTTC
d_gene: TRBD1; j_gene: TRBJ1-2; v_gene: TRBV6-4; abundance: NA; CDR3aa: CATKTGQGAAYGYTF; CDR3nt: TGTGCCACCAAAACCGGACAGGGGGCAGCCTATGGCTACACCTTC
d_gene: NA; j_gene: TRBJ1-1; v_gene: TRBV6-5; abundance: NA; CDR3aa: CASRGRNTEAFF; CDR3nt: TGTGCCAGCAGGGGAAGGAACACTGAAGCTTTCTTT